A single sample is the source of the 31 T cell receptor beta chains below, sequenced in a study of blood T cell repertoires in COVID-19. Repertoires were generated with immunoSEQ multiplex PCR, while TCRdb's copy carries only in-frame clones and drops some. The sample carries some 16,000 clones, just over 85% recorded once. The source material was peripheral blood. These receptors all come from a human donor in a cohort sampled during active COVID-19.

V is TRBV5-5 and J is TRBJ1-5, with D unresolved. The germline CDR1 and CDR2 sequences are SGHKS and YYEKEE (reference sequence). Trimming shortened V by 2 bases and J by 4 bases, and 13 bases separated the two germline ends. The CDR3 extends over 15 amino acids. CDR3 sequence (DNA): TGTGCCAGCAGCTTAGGGAGACCAGTTAATCAGCCCCAGCATTTT. Amino acid sequence: CASSLGRPVNQPQHF. The full variable domain, with the rest looked up from reference TRBV5-5 and TRBJ1-5, is DAGVTQSPTHLIKTRGQQVTLRCSPISGHKSVSWYQQVLGQGPQFIFQYYEKEERGRGNFPDRFSARQFPNYSSELNVNALLLGDSALYLCASSLGRPVNQPQHFGDGTRLSIL.

CDR3 nucleotide sequence: TGTGCCAGCAGCTTCAAGCTAGCGGGGCACAATGAGCAGTTCTTC. It encodes CASSFKLAGHNEQFF. The chain links TRBV7-3 to TRBJ2-1, with 9 positions matching TRBD2. Germline V gene lookup returns CDR1 SGHTA and CDR2 FQGTGA. Trimming cost V 3 bases and J 5 bases; bases outside gene matches: 5. The CDR3 totals 15 residues. The full variable domain, completed using reference TRBV7-3 and TRBJ2-1, is GAGVSQTPSNKVTEKGKYVELRCDPISGHTALYWYRQSLGQGPEFLIYFQGTGAADDSGLPNDRFFAVRPEGSVSTLKIQRTERGDSAVYLCASSFKLAGHNEQFFGPGTRLTVL.

The chain has TRBV19 and TRBJ1-5, with D perhaps matching TRBD1 (6 bases). Germline assignment: CDR1 LNHDA and CDR2 SQIVND (reference sequence). CDR3 length: 15 residues. Trimming left V 3 bases short and J 6 bases short, with 15 bases between. The CDR3 is CASSIAQGYRQPQHF. The CDR3 DNA reads TGTGCCAGTAGTATCGCACAGGGATATCGTCAGCCCCAGCATTTT.

The chain combines TRBV6-5 with TRBJ1-6, with 7 bases matching TRBD1. V trimming: 6 bases; J trimming: 3 bases; junction bases outside the gene matches: 5. CDR3 length: 15 residues. The germline CDR1 and CDR2 sequences are MNHEY and SVGAGI. For the CDR3, the DNA is TGTGCCAGCAGCAACAGGGGTAACTATAATTCACCCCTCCACTTT. Its protein product is CASSNRGNYNSPLHF.

This chain links TRBV27 with TRBJ1-2; 9 nucleotides match TRBD1. Germline V CDR1 and CDR2: MNHEY, SMNVEV (reference sequence). The CDR3 extends over 18 amino acids. The V segment lost 0 bases and the J segment 4 bases; nucleotides outside the gene matches: 12. CDR3 sequence reads: CASSLSGQGKGLLYGYTF. The CDR3 DNA is TGTGCCAGCAGTTTATCGGGACAGGGTAAAGGGCTTCTCTATGGCTACACCTTC.

This clone was seen a single time. The chain employs TRBV28 and TRBJ1-1; perhaps TRBD1 as D (5 bases). V was pared by 4 bases and J by 5 bases, with 11 bases between. The CDR3 covers 13 residues. Germline-derived CDR1 and CDR2 are MDHEN and SYDVKM. The CDR3 spells CASSSPGGTEAFF. In DNA, the CDR3 is TGTGCCAGCAGTTCTCCGGGGGGGACTGAAGCTTTCTTT.

The rearrangement uses TRBV4-1 and TRBJ2-2; D remains ambiguous. CDR1 MGHRA and CDR2 YSYEKL come from the germline V gene. The CDR3 is 17 residues long. V lost 0 bases to trimming and J lost 4 bases, with 15 bases between them. The CDR3 loop is CASSQDPWATITGELFF. Written as DNA, the CDR3 is TGCGCCAGCAGCCAAGATCCTTGGGCTACCATCACCGGGGAGCTGTTTTTT.

Only a few counts were recorded for this clone. The chain combines TRBV4-1 with TRBJ1-5; weak D call: TRBD1 (5 bases). Germline V gene sequence: CDR1 MGHRA, CDR2 YSYEKL. The V end was cut by 0 bases, the J end by 11 bases, with 23 bases between. The CDR3 extends over 17 amino acids. The CDR3: CASSQESGQKVKSAQHF. In DNA form, the CDR3 reads TGCGCCAGCAGCCAAGAGTCTGGACAAAAGGTTAAATCTGCCCAGCATTTT.

The CDR3 bases are TGTGCCAGCCTCGGGGGTAACTATGGCTACACCTTC. Translated, it gives CASLGGNYGYTF. V is TRBV2 and J is TRBJ1-2; tentative D call: TRBD1 (5 bases). This CDR3 is built from 12 residues. Per the germline V gene, CDR1 is SNHLY and CDR2 is FYNNEI. V lost 8 bases and J 1 base, leaving 8 bases between the germline ends.

This clone was counted between two and nine times. J is TRBJ1-6 and V is TRBV7-9; 10 positions agree with TRBD1. The V and J ends lost 5 bases and 7 bases, in that order; junction bases with no gene match: 5. The germline CDR1 and CDR2 sequences are SEHNR and FQNEAQ (reference sequence). The CDR3 length is 15 residues. In nucleotides, the CDR3 is TGTGCCAGCAGCACCCCGGACAGGGGGAATTCACCCCTCCACTTT. It encodes CASSTPDRGNSPLHF.

The chain combines TRBV10-3 with TRBJ1-3; D is perhaps TRBD1 (6 bases). The V gene's germline CDR1 is ENHRY and CDR2 SYGVKD. V gave up 3 bases and J gave up 3 bases, with 15 bases separating them. This CDR3 region has 16 residues. The DNA of the CDR3 is TGTGCCATCAGTGAACCGGGCAGGGGATATGGAAACACCATATATTTT. Translation gives CAISEPGRGYGNTIYF.

The gene calls are TRBV7-9 and TRBJ1-2; D is unclear. Germline CDR1 SEHNR, CDR2 FQNEAQ (reference sequence). The CDR3 runs 13 residues. Trimming shortened V by 6 bases and J by 4 bases, and 12 bases separated the two germline ends. CDR3 DNA sequence: TGTGCCAGCAGTTCCGGGTCCCCCTATGGCTACACCTTC. Protein product: CASSSGSPYGYTF.

The CDR3 spells CASSGVEGASTEAFF. DNA for the CDR3: TGTGCCAGCAGTGGCGTCGAGGGGGCAAGCACTGAAGCTTTCTTT. This sequence joins TRBV2 and TRBJ1-1; TRBD1 matches at 7 bases. The CDR3 has 15 amino acids. Germline lookup yields CDR1 SNHLY and CDR2 FYNNEI. The junction had 9 bases not matched to a gene; V was cut back by 4 bases and J by 4 bases.

The rearrangement links TRBV6-5 to TRBJ2-7, with D maybe TRBD2 (5 bases). This CDR3 has 12 amino acids. Trimming left V 10 bases short and J 7 bases short, with 17 bases between. CDR1 is MNHEY, CDR2 SVGAGI, per germline. The CDR3 spells CAIGPAPGEQYF. The CDR3 DNA sequence: TGTGCCATCGGGCCTGCCCCGGGGGAGCAGTACTTC.

This chain joins TRBV2 and TRBJ2-3, with 15 bases lining up with TRBD2. The trim removed 6 bases at V and 4 bases at J, leaving 8 bases unmatched. The CDR3 covers 17 residues. Germline V gene sequence: CDR1 SNHLY, CDR2 FYNNEI. CDR3 DNA sequence: TGTGCCAGCAGGGGGACTAGCGGGGGGTTGAGTGCAGATACGCAGTATTTT. Translating it yields CASRGTSGGLSADTQYF.

The gene calls are TRBV19 and TRBJ2-1; maybe TRBD2 (5 bases). Trimming shortened V by 2 bases and J by 9 bases, and 23 bases separated the two germline ends. CDR1 is LNHDA, CDR2 SQIVND, per germline (reference sequence). This CDR3 has 17 residues. CDR3 sequence (DNA): TGTGCCAGTAGTATACCATACAGTAGTTCGCCCCGGGGTGAGCAGTTCTTC. This translates into CASSIPYSSSPRGEQFF.

The V call is TRBV2, the J call TRBJ2-7; tentatively, D is TRBD1 (7 bases). The CDR3 covers 13 residues. V lost 8 bases to trimming and J lost 3 bases, with 14 bases between them. Germline V lookup: CDR1 SNHLY, CDR2 FYNNEI. The chain's CDR3 is CASHGRGVYEQYF. The CDR3 nucleotides are TGTGCCAGCCATGGCAGGGGGGTCTACGAGCAGTACTTC.

This chain joins TRBV13 and TRBJ1-1; 8 bases are shared with TRBD1. CDR3 size: 13 residues. V trimming: 8 bases; J trimming: 0 bases; junction bases outside the gene matches: 2. From germline, CDR1 is PRHDT and CDR2 FYEKMQ (reference sequence). CDR3 nucleotides: TGTGCCAGCCGACAGGGGCTGAACACTGAAGCTTTCTTT. Residues: CASRQGLNTEAFF.

The chain employs TRBV7-3 and TRBJ2-1; no clear D. Germline V gene data show CDR1 as SGHTA and CDR2 as FQGTGA. This CDR3 has 15 residues. The V end was cut by 1 base, the J end by 7 bases, with 14 bases between. In DNA, the CDR3 is TGTGCCAGCAGCTTAAACTCGCTAGTGGCGAATGAGCAGTTCTTC. Its protein is CASSLNSLVANEQFF.

CDR3 loop: CASSLDRGSTDTQYF. CDR3 coding DNA: TGTGCCAGCAGCTTAGATCGCGGTAGCACAGATACGCAGTATTTT. V and J are TRBV11-3 and TRBJ2-3; D gene unclear. The CDR3 covers 15 residues. The V and J ends lost 0 bases and 0 bases respectively, with 7 bases between them. CDR1 is SGHNT, CDR2 YENEEA, per germline.

V usage is TRBV29-1 and J usage is TRBJ2-7, with D perhaps TRBD1 (6 bases). Germline loops: CDR1 SQVTM, CDR2 ANQGSEA. Trimming took off 4 bases at V and 1 base at J, with 14 bases between the two ends. This CDR3 comprises 14 residues. The CDR3 protein is CSVAGQGSSYEQYF. Here the CDR3 DNA reads TGCAGCGTTGCGGGGCAGGGGAGTTCCTACGAGCAGTACTTC.

The rearrangement links TRBV7-9 to TRBJ2-1, with 11 nucleotides matching TRBD2. V was pared by 1 base and J by 0 bases, with 5 bases of the junction left unmatched. The CDR3 has 18 residues. CDR1 is SEHNR, CDR2 FQNEAQ, per germline (reference sequence). CDR3 protein: CASSLGTSGGSSYNEQFF. The CDR3, as DNA: TGTGCCAGCAGCTTAGGCACTAGCGGGGGAAGCTCCTACAATGAGCAGTTCTTC.

The CDR3 region is CASSAGGAYYEQYF. The CDR3 bases are TGTGCCAGCAGTGCCGGGGGGGCCTATTACGAGCAGTACTTC. This chain joins TRBV27 and TRBJ2-7; 8 positions agree with TRBD2. V lost 5 bases to trimming and J lost 4 bases; unmatched junction nucleotides: 7. Per germline, CDR1 MNHEY and CDR2 SMNVEV (reference sequence). CDR3 length: 14 amino acids.

The chain joins TRBV5-4 to TRBJ2-5; 7 nucleotides align to TRBD1. The V gene's germline CDR1 is SGHNT and CDR2 YYREEE (reference sequence). CDR3 length: 14 amino acids. The V gene end was trimmed by 4 bases and the J gene end by 0 bases; junction bases not matched to a gene: 3. The CDR3, as DNA: TGTGCCAGCAGCGGACAGGCGTACCAAGAGACCCAGTACTTC. Its translation is CASSGQAYQETQYF. The complete variable domain, with remaining parts taken from reference TRBV5-4 and TRBJ2-5, reads ETGVTQSPTHLIKTRGQQVTLRCSSQSGHNTVSWYQQALGQGPQFIFQYYREEENGRGNFPPRFSGLQFPNYSSELNVNALELDDSALYLCASSGQAYQETQYFGPGTRLLVL.

The chain is built from TRBV3-1 (or the pseudogene TRBV3-2) and TRBJ1-2, with a weak D call TRBD1 (5 bases). The CDR3 extends over 13 amino acids. CDR1 is LGHDT and CDR2 is YNNKEL in the germline V gene (reference sequence). Trimming cost V 5 bases and J 5 bases, with 12 bases left between them. CDR3 DNA: TGTGCCAGCAGCTTCCAGGGAGGATATGGCTACACCTTC. Translated, it gives CASSFQGGYGYTF.

This clone was detected only once. The chain recombines TRBV14 with TRBJ2-5; maybe TRBD1 (5 bases). The CDR3 has 16 residues. Germline CDR1 reads SGHDN; CDR2 reads FVKESK. Trimming removed 4 bases at V and 3 bases at J, with 18 bases between. The CDR3 DNA sequence: TGTGCCAGCAGCCCTCGACAGTTAACAAATAAAGAGACCCAGTACTTC. As protein: CASSPRQLTNKETQYF.

The chain links TRBV19 to TRBJ1-1; possibly TRBD1 for D (6 bases). Per germline, CDR1 LNHDA and CDR2 SQIVND (reference sequence). Trimming removed 5 bases at V and 5 bases at J, with 15 bases between. The CDR3 runs 14 residues. The CDR3 sequence is CASSSPGARTEAFF. In nucleotides, the CDR3 is TGTGCCAGTAGTTCCCCAGGGGCGCGTACTGAAGCTTTCTTT. Full variable domain (remainder filled in from reference TRBV19 and TRBJ1-1): DGGITQSPKYLFRKEGQNVTLSCEQNLNHDAMYWYRQDPGQGLRLIYYSQIVNDFQKGDIAEGYSVSREKKESFPLTVTSAQKNPTAFYLCASSSPGARTEAFFGQGTRLTVV.

The CDR3 here is CASSSGLAGGWIEQFF. The CDR3 nucleotides read TGCGCCAGCAGCTCGGGATTAGCGGGAGGGTGGATTGAGCAGTTCTTC. J is TRBJ2-1 and V is TRBV5-1; 11 bases map to TRBD2. The CDR3 totals 16 residues. CDR1 and CDR2 from the germline V gene are SGHRS and YFSETQ. Germline trimming cut 3 bases from V and 9 bases from J; bases unmatched to any gene: 11.

The chain has TRBV7-9 and TRBJ2-1; 13 bases align to TRBD2. With 5 bases clipped from V and 4 bases from J, the junction kept 5 bases outside the gene matches. Germline V gene lookup returns CDR1 SEHNR and CDR2 FQNEAQ (reference sequence). The CDR3 totals 16 residues. The chain's CDR3 is CASSPRLAGGYNEQFF. The CDR3 nucleotides read TGTGCCAGCAGCCCAAGACTAGCGGGAGGATACAATGAGCAGTTCTTC.

J is TRBJ2-1 and V is TRBV5-1; 7 bases map to TRBD2. Unmatched junction bases numbered 7, after V lost 4 bases and J lost 6 bases. CDR1 and CDR2 from the germline V gene are SGHRS and YFSETQ. This CDR3 is built from 14 residues. In nucleotides, the CDR3 is TGCGCCAGCAGCCGGGGGGATGGAGGCAATGAGCAGTTCTTC. This encodes CASSRGDGGNEQFF.

This chain links TRBV28 with TRBJ2-4; D is perhaps TRBD1 (6 bases). V was clipped by 6 bases and J by 7 bases, with 22 bases between them. Germline CDR1 MDHEN, CDR2 SYDVKM. This CDR3 has 16 residues. CDR3 nucleotides: TGTGCCAGCAGGCCTCGCCCAACTACAGGGCGGAACATTCAGTACTTC. Encoded protein: CASRPRPTTGRNIQYF.